A single sample is the source of the 6 T cell receptor beta chains below, sequenced in a study. Each CDR3 protein is one row after TCRdb ran MiXCR on the RT-PCR reads. The data show almost 700,000 distinct CDR3 sequences, 12% to 15% seen once. The sample comprised memory CD4+ T cells from blood. All receptors come from a female donor in good health, serving as a healthy control.

The genes are TRBV7-2 and TRBJ1-2, with 10 bases fitting TRBD1. The trim removed 4 bases at V and 8 bases at J, leaving 7 bases unmatched. CDR1 and CDR2 from the germline V gene are SGHTA and FQGNSA. The CDR3 is made up of 14 amino acids. As DNA, the CDR3 is TGTGCCAGCAGCTCAATCGGGACAGGGGCCGGCTACACCTTC. It codes for CASSSIGTGAGYTF.

This clonotype occurred a few times. CDR3 bases: TGTGCCAGCAGCTTAGGCGGGACAGTCATCGAGACCCAGTACTTC. This gives the protein CASSLGGTVIETQYF. The chain employs TRBV7-9 and TRBJ2-5, with D possibly matching TRBD1 (7 bases). The CDR3 length is 15 residues. Trimming cost V 1 base and J 5 bases, with 14 bases left between them. Germline V gives CDR1 SEHNR, CDR2 FQNEAQ (reference sequence).

The gene calls are TRBV12-3 or TRBV12-4 and TRBJ1-4; TRBD1 might be the D (5 bases). Trimming cost V 3 bases and J 7 bases, with 12 bases left between them. The CDR3 is 14 amino acids. CDR3 nucleotide sequence: TGTGCCAGCAGTTTGGTCGGGGGTGCTGAAAAACTGTTTTTT. Translated: CASSLVGGAEKLFF.

This clonotype was seen ten or more times. V gene TRBV12-3 or TRBV12-4 combines with J gene TRBJ2-1, with D perhaps TRBD1 or TRBD2 (5 bases each). CDR3 size: 13 residues. V was trimmed by 3 bases and J by 6 bases, leaving 9 bases between them. CDR3 in amino acids: CASSLRGVNEQFF. Here the CDR3 DNA reads TGTGCCAGCAGTTTGCGAGGGGTCAATGAGCAGTTCTTC.

This clonotype has just a few counts. The genes are TRBV20-1 and TRBJ2-2; D not resolved. Trimming took off 0 bases at V and 4 bases at J, with 12 bases between the two ends. The CDR3 is 15 amino acids. The V gene's germline CDR1 is DFQATT and CDR2 SNEGSKA (reference sequence). The CDR3 sequence is CSARDSGLTTGELFF. The CDR3 DNA reads TGCAGTGCTAGAGATTCAGGCCTCACCACCGGGGAGCTGTTTTTT.

In its sample, this clonotype was seen many times. V usage is TRBV5-5 and J usage is TRBJ2-7; 8 positions agree with TRBD2. Germline-derived CDR1 and CDR2 are SGHKS and YYEKEE (reference sequence). J was trimmed by 9 bases and V by 0 bases; bases with no gene match: 8. There are 14 residues in the CDR3. CDR3 DNA: TGTGCCAGCAGCTTGGGGGTAGTAGCGGGACGGCAGTACTTC. This translates into CASSLGVVAGRQYF.